This TCR beta chain came from a study of Ad26.COV2.S vaccination and SARS-CoV-2 variants. Study-wide background: Donor got 5x10^10 or 1x10^11 viral particles of Ad26.COV2.S.

The treatment was: roughly 19 received Ad26.COV2.S at low or high dose, single or two shots; about 5 received placebo; per-sample allocation not given. The samples were gathered on day 63 after the first injection of vaccine or placebo. Germline lookup yields CDR1 LGHDT and CDR2 YNNKEL (reference sequence). The CDR3 totals 13 residues. V was trimmed by 4 bases and J by 1 base, leaving 6 bases between them. Comments on this clone: Its antigen is as yet unknown.

Repertoires were generated with immunoSEQ multiplex PCR, while TCRdb's copy carries only in-frame clones and drops some. Among 320,000 or so clones, almost 90% were seen once, and the ten largest hold around 5.5%. Regarding the study as a whole: Measurements of TCR breadth and depth may have given underestimates of the total T cell responses. Across vaccine and placebo recipients, the breadth of non-spike TCRs was similar.

The chain combines TRBV3-1 (or the pseudogene TRBV3-2) with TRBJ2-3, with D maybe TRBD1 (5 bases). The source is a person aged 18-60 years who received the Ad26.COV2.S COVID-19 vaccine or a placebo. The starting material was peripheral blood, obtained in a trial of Ad26.COV2.S vaccine versus placebo. CDR3 bases: TGTGCCAGCAGCCTACAGGGCACAGATACGCAGTATTTT. This sequence encodes CASSLQGTDTQYF.